These 21 T cell receptor beta chains share one sample of origin, sequenced in a study of radiation and T cells in renal cell carcinoma. Clones were read by immunoSEQ multiplex PCR, and TCRdb kept only the in-frame ones, dropping some. The sample includes some 43,000 clones, about 82% of them seen just once. Time point described: blood 4 weeks post-SBRT, at nephrectomy. Treatment here: 15 Gy SBRT to primary tumor, nephrectomy 4 weeks later. Source: blood, taken from a patient whose treatment included radiotherapy and nephrectomy. These receptors came from a woman in her 70s with renal cell carcinoma.

This chain uses TRBV18 with TRBJ2-1, with 7 bases that match TRBD2. V lost 5 bases and J lost 7; bases outside the gene matches: 14. CDR3 size: 16 residues. The germline gives CDR1 KGHSH, CDR2 LQKENI. The CDR3, as DNA: TGTGCCAGCTCATTTGAGCCTAGCGGCCTTAATAATGAGCAGTTCTTC. It yields the protein CASSFEPSGLNNEQFF.

V gene TRBV10-1 combines with J gene TRBJ2-2, with no clear D. Germline CDR1 and CDR2: WNHNN and SYGVQD (reference sequence). The CDR3 loop spans 14 amino acids. Trimming cost V 6 bases and J 3 bases, with 11 bases left between them. CDR3 sequence reads: CASRSADDTGELFF. The CDR3 nucleotides are TGCGCCAGCAGAAGCGCGGACGACACCGGGGAGCTGTTTTTT.

The chain employs TRBV12-5 and TRBJ2-3, with 9 bases aligning to TRBD1. Germline CDR1 and CDR2: LGHNT and FRNRAP. Trimming removed 5 bases from V and 4 bases from J; junction bases left unmatched: 7. CDR3 length equals 15 residues. CDR3 protein: CASGPGQGWADTQYF. CDR3 sequence (DNA): TGTGCTAGTGGTCCCGGACAGGGGTGGGCAGATACGCAGTATTTT.

As for this clone: At one boundary the junction diverges from the germline segment, which might be a read error. The CDR3 DNA reads as TGTGCCAGTAGTGTAGAAGAGGGCTATCCCTACAATGAGCAGTTCTTC. It yields the protein CASSVEEGYPYNEQFF. This sequence joins TRBV19 and TRBJ2-1; D possibly corresponds to TRBD2 (5 bases). This CDR3 has 16 residues. In germline, CDR1 is LNHDA, CDR2 SQIVND (reference sequence).

The chain couples TRBV5-6 to TRBJ2-5; possible D gene TRBD1, 5 bases. Germline loops: CDR1 SGHDT, CDR2 YYEEEE. The CDR3 has 14 amino acids. V lost 5 bases and J lost 3, with 14 bases in between. CDR3 DNA: TGTGCCAGCAGAGGGCAGGGCCGGGAAGAGACCCAGTACTTC. The encoded protein is CASRGQGREETQYF.

The gene calls are TRBV23-1 and TRBJ1-3, with a tentative D call TRBD1 (5 bases). TRBV23-1 is an ORF; its function is uncertain. V was shortened by 3 bases and J by 8 bases, with 20 bases between the two germline ends. The CDR3 loop spans 16 amino acids. The CDR3 reads CASSHPFDRSPDTIYF. CDR3 nucleotides: TGCGCCAGCAGTCACCCCTTCGACAGAAGCCCGGACACCATATATTTT.

The rearrangement uses TRBV18 and TRBJ2-5; a weak D match, TRBD2 (6 bases). Germline V gene sequence: CDR1 KGHSH, CDR2 LQKENI. The CDR3 has 16 amino acids. V lost 3 bases and J 2 bases, leaving 16 bases between the germline ends. CDR3 sequence: CASSPEFGGGQETQYF. The CDR3 nucleotides read TGTGCCAGCTCACCGGAGTTTGGTGGGGGGCAAGAGACCCAGTACTTC. The full variable domain, completed using reference TRBV18 and TRBJ2-5, is NAGVMQNPRHLVRRRGQEARLRCSPMKGHSHVYWYRQLPEEGLKFMVYLQKENIIDESGMPKERFSAEFPKEGPSILRIQQVVRGDSAAYFCASSPEFGGGQETQYFGPGTRLLVL.

This chain links TRBV6-5 with TRBJ2-2; 8 bases are a match to TRBD2. Losses at the gene ends were 6 bases for V and 5 bases for J; bases not matched to a gene: 8. The CDR3 extends over 15 amino acids. The germline gives CDR1 MNHEY, CDR2 SVGAGI. This CDR3 is CASRSSGRRTGELFF. DNA of the CDR3: TGTGCCAGCAGATCGAGCGGGAGACGAACCGGGGAGCTGTTTTTT.

The V call is TRBV27, the J call TRBJ1-2; D gene uncertain. This CDR3 has 13 residues. Germline CDR1 reads MNHEY; CDR2 reads SMNVEV (reference sequence). V was shortened by 6 bases and J by 1 base, with 9 bases between the two germline ends. The CDR3 nucleotides read TGTGCCAGCAGCATAACCCGTAACTATGGCTACACCTTC. Its translation: CASSITRNYGYTF.

This clone was observed a single time. J is TRBJ2-3 and V is TRBV7-2, with a possible D match to TRBD2 (6 bases). V was clipped by 5 bases and J by 5 bases, with 8 bases between them. This CDR3 is 12 amino acids long. Germline V gene lookup returns CDR1 SGHTA and CDR2 FQGNSA. DNA for the CDR3: TGTGCCAGCAGCCCCGGGAGAGATACGCAGTATTTT. Translating it yields CASSPGRDTQYF.

The chain links TRBV19 to TRBJ2-2; possible D gene TRBD1, 6 bases. There are 14 residues in the CDR3. The V end lost 6 bases, the J end lost 8 bases, and 16 bases lay between the germline ends. From germline, CDR1 is LNHDA and CDR2 SQIVND (reference sequence). CDR3 sequence reads: CASRWDTPGGELFF. CDR3 sequence (DNA): TGTGCCAGTAGATGGGACACCCCTGGGGGGGAGCTGTTTTTT. The full variable domain, in which reference TRBV19 and TRBJ2-2 provide the parts outside the CDR3, is DGGITQSPKYLFRKEGQNVTLSCEQNLNHDAMYWYRQDPGQGLRLIYYSQIVNDFQKGDIAEGYSVSREKKESFPLTVTSAQKNPTAFYLCASRWDTPGGELFFGEGSRLTVL.

A single count supports this clone. This rearrangement joins TRBV10-1 to TRBJ1-5; D call uncertain. The V and J ends lost 6 bases and 0 bases respectively, with 9 bases between them. Germline V gives CDR1 WNHNN, CDR2 SYGVQD (reference sequence). CDR3 length equals 14 residues. The CDR3 here is CASRRDNSNQPQHF. The CDR3 coding sequence is TGCGCCAGCAGGAGAGACAATAGCAATCAGCCCCAGCATTTT.

This clone was seen once. The chain uses TRBV7-9 and TRBJ2-6; perhaps TRBD1 as D (6 bases). V was clipped by 3 bases and J by 4 bases, with 10 bases between them. Germline V lookup: CDR1 SEHNR, CDR2 FQNEAQ (reference sequence). This CDR3 is built from 15 residues. The CDR3 spells CASSFPGVGANVLTF. In DNA, the CDR3 is TGTGCCAGCAGCTTTCCAGGGGTGGGGGCCAACGTCCTGACTTTC.

V and J are TRBV21-1 and TRBJ2-5. TRBV21-1 is designated a pseudogene. The length of the CDR3 is 12 residues. CDR3 region: CASSNSGETQYF. Written as DNA, the CDR3 is TGTGCCAGCAGCAATTCTGGGGAGACCCAGTACTTC.

This rearrangement joins TRBV5-1 to TRBJ2-7; the D gene could be TRBD1 or TRBD2 (5 bases each). Deletions cut 4 bases from V and 5 bases from J, with 13 bases between. The germline CDR1 and CDR2 sequences are SGHRS and YFSETQ. The CDR3 covers 13 residues. The CDR3 DNA is TGCGCCAGCAGCCCCGGGACCGCCGACGAGCAGTACTTC. This translates into CASSPGTADEQYF.

CDR3 nucleotides: TGTGCCAGCACCCTACTAGCGGGAGTTCCTTTCACTATCCAAGAGACCCAGTACTTC. Amino acids: CASTLLAGVPFTIQETQYF. The chain recombines TRBV5-6 with TRBJ2-5; 11 bases are shared with TRBD2. The V gene end was trimmed by 6 bases and the J gene end by 1 base; junction bases not matched to a gene: 17. Germline loops: CDR1 SGHDT, CDR2 YYEEEE. The CDR3 loop spans 19 amino acids.

V and J are TRBV7-9 and TRBJ1-2, with 7 bases lining up with TRBD1. This CDR3 has 12 amino acids. J was trimmed by 4 bases and V by 10 bases; bases with no gene match: 6. The germline V gene has CDR1 SEHNR and CDR2 FQNEAQ (reference sequence). Written as DNA, the CDR3 is TGTGCCATTACGACAGGGACCTATGGCTACACCTTC. Its translation: CAITTGTYGYTF.

The chain recombines TRBV5-1 with TRBJ1-1; 7 bases are a match to TRBD1. From germline, CDR1 is SGHRS and CDR2 YFSETQ. This CDR3 has 14 residues. V shed 5 bases and J 0 bases; nucleotides not matched to a gene: 4. The CDR3 here is CASRYGQVNTEAFF. The DNA of the CDR3 is TGCGCCAGCAGATATGGACAGGTGAACACTGAAGCTTTCTTT.

This chain links TRBV11-2 with TRBJ2-2, with D possibly TRBD1 on 7 matching bases. Trimming removed 6 bases at V and 0 bases at J, with 14 bases between. The CDR3 runs to 16 residues. Looked up from germline, CDR1 is SGHAT and CDR2 is FQNNGV. CDR3 nucleotides: TGTGCCAGCAGAGTAGGGGGCGGGGCGAACACCGGGGAGCTGTTTTTT. Its protein is CASRVGGGANTGELFF. Variable domain in full (rest from reference TRBV11-2 and TRBJ2-2): EAGVAQSPRYKIIEKRQSVAFWCNPISGHATLYWYQQILGQGPKLLIQFQNNGVVDDSQLPKDRFSAERLKGVDSTLKIQPAKLEDSAVYLCASRVGGGANTGELFFGEGSRLTVL.

V gene TRBV6-1 combines with J gene TRBJ2-2; a possible D gene is TRBD1 (5 bases). The CDR3 has 14 residues. Between the trimmed V and J ends, which lost 8 bases and 3 bases, there was a span of 13 bases. Germline CDR1 MNHNS, CDR2 SASEGT. The CDR3: CASHRQPDTGELFF. Written as DNA, the CDR3 is TGTGCCAGCCACCGACAGCCGGACACCGGGGAGCTGTTTTTT.

The chain joins TRBV5-4 to TRBJ2-7; no firm D call. The CDR3 covers 11 residues. Germline CDR1 SGHNT, CDR2 YYREEE (reference sequence). The V gene lost 3 bases and the J gene lost 0 bases, with 1 base spanning the gap. The CDR3 spells CASSSSYEQYF. The CDR3 DNA is TGTGCCAGCAGCTCCTCCTACGAGCAGTACTTC.